What follows describes a single T cell receptor beta chain. Which antigen it targets is not known. Nothing much larger sits one base from this clone, and base qualities are not available. The collaborating institutions used their own protocols to collect whole blood in K2EDTA tubes. Collaborator samples were shipped for TCRbeta analysis as frozen whole blood, isolated PBMCs, or DNA extracted from either sample type. The immunoSEQ Assay, a bias-controlled multiplex PCR, was used to amplify TCRbeta CDR3 regions from genomic DNA. The study's processing was this. Nucleated cell counts per sample were estimated from amplification of reference gene primers within the assay. Sequence reads were collapsed and filtered to measure the absolute abundance of every unique TCRbeta CDR3 rearrangement. Productive Simpson clonality was computed per sample as the square root of Simpson's diversity index over productive rearrangements. The immuneACCESS repertoire file appears here via TCRdb, limited to in-frame rearrangements. These files lack a portion of the clones; in checked studies, under half of the deficit traces to unresolved V genes, and the cause of the others is not known. V and J calls and clone size follow that table, whereas D and trimming were derived from the DNA. The sample table contains more than 65,000 clones; only one count was recorded for 70% to 90% of them. The top ten clonotypes cover under 10% of the sample.

The data were taken from a study of blood T cell repertoires in COVID-19 (dated by TCRdb to 2019 to 2021). With respect to the entire study: Samples from collaborators originated in the United States, Italy and Spain and spanned both the acute and convalescent phases of COVID-19. The material from the prospective study consisted of cDNA or gDNA derived from T cells, B-cell-depleted T cells, or PBMCs. The dataset comprised deeply sampled blood TCRbeta repertoires from subjects exposed to, actively infected with, or recovered from COVID-19. The repertoires were released in a freely available public database meant as a resource for research on the immune response to SARS-CoV-2. The samples were drawn from two sources: the first 160 participants of the ongoing ImmuneRACE study, and fewer than 1,500 subjects contributed by 6 global collaborators. Nearly every sample came with metadata listing a de-identified subject ID, COVID-19 status, age in years and sex. Where available, HLA class I and class II types were taken from metadata supplied by the sample provider and were not determined by assay-based typing. The full study reports these points: The amount of clinical and demographic metadata varied by source and participant and was provided uncurated.

V is cut back by 6 bases and J by 2 bases, with 7 bases in the junction unmatched. The CDR3, cysteine through phenylalanine, is 15 amino acids long. Of all the DNA, just the CDR3 is kept, 45 bases in frame from base 1. The germline V gene gives CDR1 as MNHEY and CDR2 as SVGAGI. The TCR comes from a man over 45 with acute or convalescent COVID-19. Source material: peripheral blood. The chain was built from TRBV6-5 and TRBJ1-2; 9 middle bases align to TRBD1. The base sequence is TGTGCCAGCAGGAGACCGACAGGGGGGAACTATGGCTACACCTTC. The encoded protein is CASRRPTGGNYGYTF.